Presented here are 11 T cell receptor beta chains from one specimen sequenced in a study of PD-L1 blockade in urothelial cancer. Clones were read by immunoSEQ multiplex PCR, and TCRdb kept only the in-frame ones, dropping some. The sample lists about 21,000 clones, about 90% occurring once. Sequenced here: PBMCs, sampled around atezolizumab (anti-PD-L1) treatment. The source of these receptors is an older woman with urothelial cancer.

In this sample, this clone is medium-sized. The chain combines TRBV29-1 with TRBJ2-7; D might be TRBD1 (5 bases). The CDR3 covers 14 residues. The V end was cut by 0 bases, the J end by 3 bases, with 12 bases between. Per germline, CDR1 SQVTM and CDR2 ANQGSEA. This CDR3 reads CSVEEGDFGYEQYF. CDR3 bases: TGCAGCGTTGAAGAAGGGGATTTCGGCTACGAGCAGTACTTC.

The J gene is TRBJ2-1, the V gene TRBV11-2, with a possible D match to TRBD2 (5 bases). The CDR3 sequence is 16 residues long. Per the germline V gene, CDR1 is SGHAT and CDR2 is FQNNGV. V was clipped by 5 bases and J by 0 bases, with 14 bases between them. The CDR3 is CASSVRRGSSYNEQFF. The CDR3 nucleotides read TGTGCCAGCAGCGTGCGGAGAGGGAGCTCCTACAATGAGCAGTTCTTC.

This chain links TRBV10-3 with TRBJ2-5; maybe TRBD2 (5 bases). The CDR3 is made up of 13 amino acids. Trimming took off 6 bases at V and 5 bases at J, with 13 bases between the two ends. Per germline, CDR1 ENHRY and CDR2 SYGVKD. The CDR3 region is CAISPGSPETQYF. The DNA of the CDR3 is TGTGCCATCAGCCCTGGGAGCCCCGAGACCCAGTACTTC.

This chain connects TRBV9 to TRBJ1-2; possible D gene TRBD1, 6 bases. CDR3 length: 14 residues. Germline V CDR1 and CDR2: SGDLS, YYNGEE. V shed 0 bases and J shed 1 base, with 7 bases lying between them. CDR3 nucleotides: TGTGCCAGCAGCGTAGAAGGGGGTAACTATGGCTACACCTTC. This translates into CASSVEGGNYGYTF.

The genes are TRBV4-3 and TRBJ1-1; D gene uncertain. Trimming removed 1 base at V and 2 bases at J, with 5 bases between. This CDR3 has 13 residues. The germline gives CDR1 LGHNA, CDR2 YSLEER. For the CDR3, the DNA is TGCGCCAGCAGCCAAGGCGGAAACACTGAAGCTTTCTTT. Residues: CASSQGGNTEAFF.

The chain links TRBV25-1 to TRBJ1-2, with D tentatively TRBD1 (5 bases). This CDR3 region has 13 residues. The germline V and J ends were trimmed by 6 bases and 5 bases, with 13 bases remaining between them. The germline CDR1 and CDR2 sequences are MGHDK and SYGVNS. DNA for the CDR3: TGTGCCAGCAGCCCCCGGGACTCTTATGGCTACACCTTC. Its protein is CASSPRDSYGYTF.

The rearrangement uses TRBV7-3 and TRBJ2-2; D might be TRBD1 (5 bases). Between the trimmed V and J ends, which lost 2 bases and 0 bases, there was a span of 10 bases. Germline V gene data show CDR1 as SGHTA and CDR2 as FQGTGA. CDR3 length: 16 residues. CDR3 protein: CASSLGHLANTGELFF. CDR3 bases: TGTGCCAGCAGCTTAGGACACCTCGCGAACACCGGGGAGCTGTTTTTT. The full variable domain, rest sourced from reference TRBV7-3 and TRBJ2-2, is GAGVSQTPSNKVTEKGKYVELRCDPISGHTALYWYRQSLGQGPEFLIYFQGTGAADDSGLPNDRFFAVRPEGSVSTLKIQRTERGDSAVYLCASSLGHLANTGELFFGEGSRLTVL.

The chain uses TRBV28 and TRBJ2-7; D gene uncertain. The V end was cut by 3 bases, the J end by 4 bases, with 4 bases between. This CDR3 region has 11 residues. Germline V CDR1 and CDR2: MDHEN, SYDVKM. The CDR3 reads CASSFQYEQYF. The CDR3 bases are TGTGCCAGCAGTTTCCAATACGAGCAGTACTTC.

The chain has TRBV2 and TRBJ1-4; TRBD1 aligns across 7 bases. Germline CDR1 and CDR2: SNHLY and FYNNEI. The CDR3 contains 15 residues. Trimming cost V 7 bases and J 4 bases; bases outside gene matches: 9. The chain's CDR3 is CASIKNRGDNEKLFF. DNA for the CDR3: TGTGCCAGCATCAAAAACAGGGGCGATAATGAAAAACTGTTTTTT.

This sequence joins TRBV6-6 and TRBJ2-2; tentative D call: TRBD1 (6 bases). Trimming removed 2 bases from V and 4 bases from J, with 11 bases in between. The CDR3 loop spans 15 amino acids. Germline V gene lookup returns CDR1 MNHNY and CDR2 SVGAGI (reference sequence). The CDR3 sequence is CASSYGGQTTGELFF. The CDR3 DNA is TGTGCCAGCAGTTACGGGGGACAAACCACCGGGGAGCTGTTTTTT.

The chain links TRBV29-1 to TRBJ1-1; 8 bases fit TRBD1. The CDR3 covers 14 residues. Germline lookup yields CDR1 SQVTM and CDR2 ANQGSEA. V gave up 7 bases and J gave up 4 bases; unmatched junction bases: 11. CDR3 in DNA: TGCAGCGCCGACCCAGGGGGCGGGCTCACTGAAGCTTTCTTT. It encodes CSADPGGGLTEAFF.